These T cell receptor beta chains were read from a single sample in a study of CD8 T cells in Susac syndrome. TCRdb re-called the immunoSEQ multiplex PCR reads with MiXCR, one entry per CDR3 protein. The table lists approximately 190,000 distinct CDR3 sequences, around 93% of them singletons, with approximately 0.1% in the top ten. Sequenced sample: CD4+ T cells from PBMCs. These receptors were taken from a human donor in good health. Each CDR3 is given with its conserved first and last residue. The D gene is left open where the match is weak. Size is omitted from some rows. Given values are once, few, many or a class for expanded clones.

j_call v_call d_call clone_size cdr3_nt cdr3_aa
TRBJ2-1 TRBV5-1 . . TGCGCCAGCAGCCTCACACTGGATGAGCAGTTCTTC CASSLTLDEQFF
TRBJ2-5 TRBV20-1 TRBD2 . TGCAGTGCTAGAGGGACTAGCGGGGGGGTGAGGGAGACCCAGTACTTC CSARGTSGGVRETQYF
TRBJ2-3 TRBV5-1 . . TGCGCCAGCAGCTTGGCACCCGCAGGGTTGTCTGCAGATACGCAGTATTTT CASSLAPAGLSADTQYF
TRBJ2-3 TRBV19 . . TGTGCCAGTAGTATTGTTATCGGGGTTGGCACAGATACGCAGTATTTT CASSIVIGVGTDTQYF
TRBJ2-4 TRBV18 . . TGTGCCAGCTCACCACAACAGGGTGGTAACATTCAGTACTTC CASSPQQGGNIQYF
TRBJ1-5 TRBV7-2 TRBD1 . TGTGCCAGCAGAACCGGGACAGGGGGTGGTCAGCCCCAGCATTTT CASRTGTGGGQPQHF
TRBJ1-5 TRBV5-1 . . TGCGCCAGCAGCAACAATGCAGGGGGCAATCAGCCCCAGCATTTT CASSNNAGGNQPQHF
TRBJ1-2 TRBV28 TRBD1 . TGTGCCAGCAGTTTAAGAACAGGGGCCTTCTATGGCTACACCTTC CASSLRTGAFYGYTF
TRBJ2-6 TRBV3-1 . . TGTGCCAGCACGTTAAGCTCTGGGGCCAACGTCCTGACTTTC CASTLSSGANVLTF
TRBJ1-2 TRBV14 . . TGTGCCAGCAGCCAAGATGCACGGAACTATGGCTACACCTTC CASSQDARNYGYTF
TRBJ2-3 TRBV12-3/TRBV12-4 TRBD1 once TGTGCCAGCAGTTTCGAGACAGGGGTACCAGATACGCAGTATTTT CASSFETGVPDTQYF
TRBJ1-1 TRBV27 . . TGTGCCAGCAGCCGGACAGCGGTCTTGAACACTGAAGCTTTCTTT CASSRTAVLNTEAFF
TRBJ2-1 TRBV2 . . TGTGCCAGCACCGAGGGGGGACGACGTTCCTACAATGAGCAGTTCTTC CASTEGGRRSYNEQFF
TRBJ2-3 TRBV10-3 . . TGTGCCATCAGTGACCTAGCTCCAGATACGCAGTATTTT CAISDLAPDTQYF
TRBJ2-3 TRBV12-3/TRBV12-4 . few TGTGCCAGCAGTTTAGAGAATACGCAGTATTTT CASSLENTQYF
TRBJ1-6 TRBV3-1 TRBD1 . TGTGCCAGCAGCCAACTGGCAGGGGGCTCCTATAATTCACCCCTCCACTTT CASSQLAGGSYNSPLHF
TRBJ1-6 TRBV3-1 . . TGTGCCAGCAGCGGGCGTCCCACCTTCAATTCACCCCTCCACTTT CASSGRPTFNSPLHF
TRBJ1-5 TRBV6-1 . . TGTGCCAGCAGTGAGACGAGCAATCAGCCCCAGCATTTT CASSETSNQPQHF
TRBJ1-2 TRBV27 . once TGTGCCAGCAAAGGAGGGCACTATGGCTACACCTTC CASKGGHYGYTF
TRBJ1-2 TRBV30 TRBD1 . TGTGCCTGGATCCGGGACAGCGCTGATGGCTACACCTTC CAWIRDSADGYTF
TRBJ2-1 TRBV28 TRBD1 . TGTGCCAGCGGGGGGACAGGGGTGGATGAGCAGTTCTTC CASGGTGVDEQFF
TRBJ2-3 TRBV7-2 . . TGTGCCAGCAGCCTAACACCTTACAGCACAGATACGCAGTATTTT CASSLTPYSTDTQYF